These 7 T cell receptor beta chains share one sample of origin, sequenced in a study of molecular identifiers for immune sequencing clone quantification. TCRdb fed the PCR reads into MiXCR, producing one record per CDR3 protein. The data contain more than 250,000 distinct CDR3 sequences, 20% to 25% of them singletons. Sequenced sample: naive CD8+ T cells from blood, with Jurkat cell RNA spiked in. Subset noted: FACS-sorted CD8+CD4-CCR7+CD45RA+ naive T cells. These receptors all stem from a human donor in good health. Some libraries in this study had Jurkat cell RNA spiked in.

This chain joins TRBV4-2 and TRBJ2-7; no clear D. The V end lost 0 bases, the J end lost 0 bases, and 9 bases lay between the germline ends. Per germline, CDR1 LGHNA and CDR2 YNFKEQ. The CDR3 is 15 amino acids. The DNA of the CDR3 is TGTGCCAGCAGCCAAGATTTGTTAAGCTCCTACGAGCAGTACTTC. It is translated as CASSQDLLSSYEQYF.

This clonotype was seen ten or more times. The genes are TRBV7-9 and TRBJ2-1, with TRBD2 matching 14 bases. Germline V gene lookup returns CDR1 SEHNR and CDR2 FQNEAQ (reference sequence). This CDR3 has 14 residues. V shed 5 bases, J shed 9 bases, and the junction held 3 bases outside the gene matches. This CDR3 reads CASSLGLAGGEQFF. Here the CDR3 DNA reads TGTGCCAGCAGCCTCGGACTAGCGGGAGGTGAGCAGTTCTTC.

This clonotype was observed a handful of times. The V call is TRBV9, the J call TRBJ2-2, with 11 bases matching TRBD1. Losses at the gene ends were 6 bases for V and 4 bases for J; bases not matched to a gene: 5. Per the germline V gene, CDR1 is SGDLS and CDR2 is YYNGEE. The CDR3 length is 15 residues. CDR3 protein: CASNPGQGVTGELFF. The CDR3 DNA sequence: TGTGCCAGCAACCCGGGACAGGGGGTCACCGGGGAGCTGTTTTTT.

This clonotype has a count of ten or more. The chain employs TRBV30 and TRBJ2-3; the D is unclear. The V gene's germline CDR1 is GTSNPN and CDR2 SVGIG (reference sequence). Trimming took off 5 bases at V and 4 bases at J, with 7 bases between the two ends. This CDR3 is 11 amino acids long. CDR3 sequence reads: CAWRSADTQYF. CDR3 sequence (DNA): TGTGCCTGGCGTTCGGCAGATACGCAGTATTTT.

This clonotype was seen a handful of times. V is TRBV12-3 or TRBV12-4 and J is TRBJ2-5; D may be TRBD1 (6 bases). V lost 3 bases, J lost 4 bases, and 15 bases lay in between. CDR3 length: 15 amino acids. CDR3 sequence reads: CASSLVGGFVETQYF. The CDR3 nucleotides are TGTGCCAGCAGTTTGGTAGGGGGTTTCGTAGAGACCCAGTACTTC.

The table lists this clonotype with many counts. CDR3 nucleotide sequence: TGTGCCAGCAGTTACTTCAAGAGTGATACGCAGTATTTT. Translated, it gives CASSYFKSDTQYF. V is TRBV6-6 and J is TRBJ2-3; no clear D gene. This CDR3 comprises 13 residues. V shed 1 base and J shed 6 bases, with 8 bases lying between them. CDR1 is MNHNY and CDR2 is SVGAGI in the germline V gene (reference sequence).

This clonotype was counted at least ten times. The gene calls are TRBV6-2 or TRBV6-3 and TRBJ1-1, with 7 bases that match TRBD1. CDR1 is MNHEY and CDR2 is SVGEGT in the germline V gene. The CDR3 runs to 14 residues. V dropped 6 bases and J dropped 1; count of bases not matched to a gene: 5. For the CDR3, the DNA is TGTGCCAGCAGGATAGACAGGGCGAACACTGAAGCTTTCTTT. As protein: CASRIDRANTEAFF.